Following are 24 T cell receptor beta chains from one sample sequenced in a study of blood T cell repertoires in COVID-19. The table came from immunoSEQ multiplex PCR; TCRdb's copy has only in-frame clones and leaves some out. The sample has around 240,000 clones, over 80% seen once. Sequences were obtained from PBMCs or T cells enriched from blood (not recorded which). These TCRs come from a human donor in a cohort exposed to, infected with or recovered from COVID-19 (not recorded which). The donor label of this sample is uncertain.

The chain employs TRBV30 and TRBJ2-1, with D possibly TRBD1 on 6 matching bases. Deletions cut 6 bases from V and 4 bases from J, with 19 bases between. There are 15 residues in the CDR3. Per germline, CDR1 GTSNPN and CDR2 SVGIG (reference sequence). DNA of the CDR3: TGTGCCTGTTACCCGACAGGTAGCTTGTACAATGAGCAGTTCTTC. Translating it yields CACYPTGSLYNEQFF.

This clone has only one observation. This chain connects TRBV10-3 to TRBJ1-1; D remains unclear. V lost 7 bases to trimming and J lost 6 bases, with 15 bases between them. The CDR3 extends over 13 amino acids. The germline CDR1 and CDR2 sequences are ENHRY and SYGVKD. As DNA, the CDR3 is TGTGCCATCAAAAGGCAGGAGGCCCCTGAAGCTTTCTTT. This codes for CAIKRQEAPEAFF.

This sequence joins TRBV29-1 and TRBJ2-3; TRBD2 matches 7 bases. J lost 4 bases, V lost 3 bases, and 7 bases had no gene match. The length of the CDR3 is 14 residues. Per the germline V gene, CDR1 is SQVTM and CDR2 is ANQGSEA. The CDR3 region is CSVDARGSADTQYF. CDR3 DNA: TGCAGCGTTGACGCGCGGGGGTCGGCAGATACGCAGTATTTT.

The gene calls are TRBV6-5 and TRBJ2-7; possibly TRBD1 for D (6 bases). CDR3 length: 14 residues. Per the germline V gene, CDR1 is MNHEY and CDR2 is SVGAGI. V lost 0 bases to trimming and J lost 2 bases, with 8 bases between them. This CDR3 is CASSYSSGAYEQYF. The CDR3 DNA reads TGTGCCAGCAGTTACTCTTCAGGGGCCTACGAGCAGTACTTC.

The chain uses TRBV7-2 and TRBJ1-1; D is ambiguous. CDR3 length equals 13 residues. Germline CDR1 is SGHTA and CDR2 is FQGNSA. Trimming stripped 6 bases from V and 11 bases from J, with 19 bases between. CDR3 sequence reads: CASSRRGPEAAFF. The DNA of the CDR3 is TGTGCCAGCAGTCGACGGGGTCCGGAGGCGGCTTTCTTT.

Only one count was recorded for this clone. The chain recombines TRBV7-2 with TRBJ1-1; D perhaps matches TRBD1 (6 bases). Trimming pared 4 bases from V and 4 bases from J, leaving 16 bases between. From germline, CDR1 is SGHTA and CDR2 FQGNSA. The length of the CDR3 is 15 residues. The CDR3 region is CASSSQGGAITEAFF. The CDR3 DNA reads as TGTGCCAGCAGCTCCCAAGGGGGGGCCATCACTGAAGCTTTCTTT.

The J gene is TRBJ1-1, the V gene TRBV5-1; weak D call: TRBD1 (5 bases). Trimming took 0 bases from V and 0 from J, leaving 9 bases between them. Germline-derived CDR1 and CDR2 are SGHRS and YFSETQ. This CDR3 has 15 amino acids. CDR3 coding DNA: TGCGCCAGCAGCTTGGTCCGGGGGATGAACACTGAAGCTTTCTTT. Protein: CASSLVRGMNTEAFF.

The chain carries TRBV18 and TRBJ1-1; tentatively, D is TRBD1 (5 bases). Germline V lookup: CDR1 KGHSH, CDR2 LQKENI. Trimming removed 6 bases from V and 3 bases from J, with 11 bases in between. The CDR3 loop spans 13 amino acids. CDR3 sequence (DNA): TGTGCCAGCTCCGGGGGGAGGGACACTGAAGCTTTCTTT. Protein sequence: CASSGGRDTEAFF.

The chain recombines TRBV28 with TRBJ2-7; 11 bases match TRBD2. Trimming at V came to 3 bases and at J to 3 bases, leaving 7 bases not matched to a gene. In germline, CDR1 is MDHEN, CDR2 SYDVKM. The CDR3 sequence is 16 residues long. The CDR3 is CASSFLLAGAYYEQYF. Here the CDR3 DNA reads TGTGCCAGCAGTTTCTTACTAGCGGGGGCGTACTACGAGCAGTACTTC.

The rearrangement links TRBV6-1 to TRBJ1-6; D might be TRBD1 (5 bases). V was trimmed by 2 bases and J by 8 bases, leaving 19 bases between them. This CDR3 is 17 amino acids long. CDR1 is MNHNS, CDR2 SASEGT, per germline. CDR3 in DNA: TGTGCCAGCAGTGAATCCGCGGGACGAACGTGGGATTCACCCCTCCACTTT. It translates to CASSESAGRTWDSPLHF.

This chain joins TRBV18 and TRBJ1-3; 9 positions agree with TRBD1. CDR1 is KGHSH and CDR2 is LQKENI in the germline V gene. Trimming cost V 3 bases and J 4 bases; bases outside gene matches: 4. The CDR3 consists of 15 residues. The CDR3 DNA reads TGTGCCAGCTCACCGGCGGACAGGGGAGGAAACACCATATATTTT. Encoded protein: CASSPADRGGNTIYF.

The chain combines TRBV27 with TRBJ1-5, with TRBD1 as a possible D gene (5 bases). This CDR3 has 13 amino acids. The germline V gene has CDR1 MNHEY and CDR2 SMNVEV (reference sequence). V was pared by 2 bases and J by 7 bases, with 9 bases between. CDR3: CASSLRGTQPQHF. In DNA, the CDR3 is TGTGCCAGCAGTTTACGGGGGACGCAGCCCCAGCATTTT.

The chain links TRBV9 to TRBJ1-5; the match to TRBD1 covers 7 bases. Germline CDR1 reads SGDLS; CDR2 reads YYNGEE. V shed 3 bases, J shed 5 bases, and the junction held 8 bases outside the gene matches. CDR3 length equals 15 residues. CDR3 DNA: TGTGCCAGCAGCGCTTCCGGGACAGTCCATCAGCCCCAGCATTTT. Its translation is CASSASGTVHQPQHF.

This rearrangement joins TRBV2 to TRBJ1-1; 8 nucleotides match TRBD1. This CDR3 region has 16 residues. V gave up 10 bases and J gave up 2 bases; unmatched junction bases: 15. Germline V CDR1 and CDR2: SNHLY, FYNNEI. In DNA, the CDR3 is TGTGCCAACCCACAAAACCCGACAGGGGCAAACACTGAAGCTTTCTTT. Translating it yields CANPQNPTGANTEAFF.

This clone was found once. V and J are TRBV2 and TRBJ1-5; TRBD1 is a possible D gene (5 bases). The germline V gene has CDR1 SNHLY and CDR2 FYNNEI. V dropped 6 bases and J dropped 9 bases, with 18 bases sitting between them. This CDR3 has 14 residues. The CDR3 spells CASRGGKGKGPQHF. In nucleotides, the CDR3 is TGTGCCAGCAGGGGGGGAAAGGGCAAGGGGCCCCAGCATTTT.

V gene TRBV9 combines with J gene TRBJ1-4; 9 bases align to TRBD1. Germline V gene lookup returns CDR1 SGDLS and CDR2 YYNGEE. V was clipped by 0 bases and J by 8 bases; unmatched bases: 5. This CDR3 comprises 15 residues. The CDR3 sequence is CASSVVGQGGEKLFF. The CDR3 DNA sequence: TGTGCCAGCAGCGTAGTGGGACAGGGCGGCGAAAAACTGTTTTTT.

The J gene is TRBJ1-6, the V gene TRBV18; 7 nucleotides line up with TRBD1. This CDR3 contains 16 residues. Germline CDR1 reads KGHSH; CDR2 reads LQKENI. V dropped 2 bases and J dropped 8; count of bases not matched to a gene: 9. In DNA form, the CDR3 reads TGTGCCAGCTCACCAAGGCCAGGGGGACTCGATTCACCCCTCCACTTT. The encoded protein is CASSPRPGGLDSPLHF.

This clone showed up just once. CDR3 DNA: TGTGCCAGCAGCTTAGGGGACAGCCTTAATGAGCAGTTCTTC. Its translation is CASSLGDSLNEQFF. The rearrangement uses TRBV7-2 and TRBJ2-1; TRBD1 matches 7 bases. The CDR3 spans 14 residues. Germline V lookup: CDR1 SGHTA, CDR2 FQGNSA. V trimming: 1 base; J trimming: 7 bases; junction bases outside the gene matches: 4.

The chain links TRBV11-2 to TRBJ2-3, with 12 bases fitting TRBD2. Germline values: CDR1 SGHAT, CDR2 FQNNGV. V trimming: 4 bases; J trimming: 5 bases; junction bases outside the gene matches: 7. This CDR3 has 16 amino acids. The CDR3 coding sequence is TGTGCCAGCAGCTCACTAGCGGGGGGTGTGCGAGATACGCAGTATTTT. This translates into CASSSLAGGVRDTQYF.

The chain links TRBV11-1 to TRBJ2-5; the D gene is possibly TRBD1 (6 bases). Germline CDR1 reads SGHAT; CDR2 reads FQDESV (reference sequence). Trimming shortened V by 1 base and J by 4 bases, and 13 bases separated the two germline ends. This CDR3 has 15 residues. The CDR3 spells CASSLEGVKSETQYF. For the CDR3, the DNA is TGTGCCAGCAGCTTAGAGGGGGTCAAATCAGAGACCCAGTACTTC.

The chain uses TRBV27 and TRBJ1-2; tentative D call: TRBD1 (6 bases). CDR1 is MNHEY, CDR2 SMNVEV, per germline (reference sequence). Trimming pared 2 bases from V and 0 bases from J, leaving 13 bases between. The CDR3 contains 16 residues. CDR3 sequence (DNA): TGTGCCAGCAGTTTAATTGGGGGCCCCGCTAACTATGGCTACACCTTC. It specifies CASSLIGGPANYGYTF.

The chain couples TRBV7-9 to TRBJ2-5; 8 bases are shared with TRBD1. Looked up from germline, CDR1 is SEHNR and CDR2 is FQNEAQ (reference sequence). The CDR3 totals 15 residues. The V and J ends lost 6 bases and 6 bases, in that order; junction bases with no gene match: 12. CDR3 in DNA: TGTGCCAGCAGTTTTCAAGACAGGGGCGAACAGACCCAGTACTTC. The encoded protein is CASSFQDRGEQTQYF.

The chain carries TRBV30 and TRBJ1-1; TRBD1 is a possible D gene (6 bases). The germline gives CDR1 GTSNPN, CDR2 SVGIG (reference sequence). The CDR3 covers 14 residues. Trimming left V 0 bases short and J 4 bases short, with 12 bases between. The CDR3 DNA is TGTGCCTGGAGTGTACTCCGAGGGGGCACTGAAGCTTTCTTT. This sequence encodes CAWSVLRGGTEAFF. The variable domain in full, completed from reference TRBV30 and TRBJ1-1, reads SQTIHQWPATLVQPVGSPLSLECTVEGTSNPNLYWYRQAAGRGLQLLFYSVGIGQISSEVPQNLSASRPQDRQFILSSKKLLLSDSGFYLCAWSVLRGGTEAFFGQGTRLTVV.

This chain links TRBV12-3 or TRBV12-4 with TRBJ2-5, with 7 bases matching TRBD1. V shed 5 bases, J shed 7 bases, and the junction held 7 bases outside the gene matches. This CDR3 is 13 amino acids long. CDR3 in DNA: TGTGCCAGCAGTGGACAGGCTGGGGGGACCCAGTACTTC. Translated, it gives CASSGQAGGTQYF.